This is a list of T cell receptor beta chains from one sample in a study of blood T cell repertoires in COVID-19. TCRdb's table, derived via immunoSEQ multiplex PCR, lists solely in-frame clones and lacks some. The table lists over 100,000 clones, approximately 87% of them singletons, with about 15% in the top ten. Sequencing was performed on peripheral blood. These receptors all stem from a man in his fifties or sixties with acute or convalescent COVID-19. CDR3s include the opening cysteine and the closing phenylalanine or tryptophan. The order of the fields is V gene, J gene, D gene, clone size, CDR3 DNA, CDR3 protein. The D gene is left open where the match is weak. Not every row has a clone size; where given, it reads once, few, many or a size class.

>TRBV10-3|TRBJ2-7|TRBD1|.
TGTGCCTCGGGACAGGGGGTCCTCGAGCAGTACTTC
CASGQGVLEQYF
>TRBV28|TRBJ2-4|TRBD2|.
TGTGCCAGCAACCCTGCGGGGGGGGCCAGCTTAAACATTCAGTACTTC
CASNPAGGASLNIQYF
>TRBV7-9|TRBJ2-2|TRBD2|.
TGTGCCAGCAGCTATCCGGGACTAGCGGGAGGTTTTGGCACCGGGGAGCTGTTTTTT
CASSYPGLAGGFGTGELFF
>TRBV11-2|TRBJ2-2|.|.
TGTGCCAGCAGCTTAGTGGCGGGATTAGTCACCGGGGAGCTGTTTTTT
CASSLVAGLVTGELFF
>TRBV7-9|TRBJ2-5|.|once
TGTGCCAGCAGCTTCACAGTTGGTGAGACCCAGTACTTC
CASSFTVGETQYF
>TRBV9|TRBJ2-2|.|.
TGTGCCAGCAGCGATGGACAGTCTTCGAACACCGGGGAGCTGTTTTTT
CASSDGQSSNTGELFF
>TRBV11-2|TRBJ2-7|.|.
TGTGCCAGCAGCTTTAGAGGACAGTTGATACCCTACGAGCAGTACTTC
CASSFRGQLIPYEQYF
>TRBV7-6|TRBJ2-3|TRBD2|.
TGTGCCAGCAGCTTAGTTGGGGCTAGCGGGAGTGGCGATACGCAGTATTTT
CASSLVGASGSGDTQYF
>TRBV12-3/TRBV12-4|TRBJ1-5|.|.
TGTGCCAGCAGTTTGGGGAGGTGGCAGCCCCAGCATTTT
CASSLGRWQPQHF
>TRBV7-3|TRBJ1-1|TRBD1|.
TGTGCCAGCAGCTTTAGACAGGGAAAGTGGGCTGCGCGAGCTTTCTTT
CASSFRQGKWAARAFF
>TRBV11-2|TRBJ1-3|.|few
TGTGCCAGCAGCTCCTTGACAGGTGCTGGAAACACCATATATTTT
CASSSLTGAGNTIYF
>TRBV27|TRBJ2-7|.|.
TGTGCCAGCAGTTTACCAGGGAGGCAGCAGTACTTC
CASSLPGRQQYF
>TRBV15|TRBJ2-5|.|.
TGTGCCACCAGCAGAGAAAAACAGGGCCAAGAGACCCAGTACTTC
CATSREKQGQETQYF
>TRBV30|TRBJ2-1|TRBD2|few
TGTGCCTGGAGTGTACGGCGGGAGATGAATGAGCAGTTCTTC
CAWSVRREMNEQFF
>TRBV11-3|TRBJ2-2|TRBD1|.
TGTGCCAGCAGCAGCGGACAGGGGTACACCGGGGAGCTGTTTTTT
CASSSGQGYTGELFF
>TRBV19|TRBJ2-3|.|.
TGTGCCAGTAGTCCATTAACTAGCACAGATACGCAGTATTTT
CASSPLTSTDTQYF
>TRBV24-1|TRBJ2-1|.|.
TGTGCCACCAGTGATTTTGAGGAGAAGTTCTTC
CATSDFEEKFF
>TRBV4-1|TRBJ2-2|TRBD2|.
TGCGCCAGCAGCCAAGCCCCCGGGGAGGGGGGGGAGCTGTTTTTT
CASSQAPGEGGELFF
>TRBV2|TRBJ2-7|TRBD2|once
TGTGCCAGCAGTCCTCCCCTAGCGGGAGCTTCCTACGAGCAGTACTTC
CASSPPLAGASYEQYF
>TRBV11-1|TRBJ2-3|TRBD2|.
TGTGCCAGCAGCCTCCTAGCGGGAGGCACAGATACGCAGTATTTT
CASSLLAGGTDTQYF
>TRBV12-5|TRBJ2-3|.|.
TGTGCTAGTGGCGGGGGTGCTAGCACAGATACGCAGTATTTT
CASGGGASTDTQYF
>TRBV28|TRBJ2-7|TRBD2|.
TGTGCCAGCAGTTTATTGGAATTAGGGACTAGCGGGAGAAACTACGAGCAGTACTTC
CASSLLELGTSGRNYEQYF
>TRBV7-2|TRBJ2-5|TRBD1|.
TGTGCCAGCAGCTCGGGACAGCTCTTCGGGACCCAGTACTTC
CASSSGQLFGTQYF
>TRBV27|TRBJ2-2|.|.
TGTGCCAGCAGTTTAAGGATTTACGGGAGCTCCGGGACCGGGGAGCTGTTTTTT
CASSLRIYGSSGTGELFF
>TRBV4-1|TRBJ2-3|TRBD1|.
TGCGCCAGCAGCCAAGGAAGTGGGACAGGCCCCACAGATACGCAGTATTTT
CASSQGSGTGPTDTQYF
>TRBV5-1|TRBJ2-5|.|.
TGCGCCAGCAGCTCGGGCAGGGCTTCTACGCCTCAAGAGACCCAGTACTTC
CASSSGRASTPQETQYF
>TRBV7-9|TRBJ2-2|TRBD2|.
TGTGCCAGCAGCCATGGACTAGCGGAGACGGGCGGGGAGCTGTTTTTT
CASSHGLAETGGELFF
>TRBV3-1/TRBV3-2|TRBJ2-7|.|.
TGTGCCAGCACCCCGGCGGCTCAGGGGACCTACGAGCAGTACTTC
CASTPAAQGTYEQYF
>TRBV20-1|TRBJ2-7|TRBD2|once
TGCAGTGCTAGTAGGCTAGCGGGAGGCGAGCAGTACTTC
CSASRLAGGEQYF
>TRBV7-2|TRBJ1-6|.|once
TGTGCCAGCAGCTTCCCCCAGGGGTATAATTCACCCCTCCACTTT
CASSFPQGYNSPLHF
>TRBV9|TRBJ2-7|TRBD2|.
TGTGCCAGCAGCACCCCAATGGGCGGGAGCCTCTCCTACGAGCAGTACTTC
CASSTPMGGSLSYEQYF
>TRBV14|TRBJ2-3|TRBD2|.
TGTGCCAGCAGCCATAGTGTCGGACTAGCGGGTTGGTCAGATACGCAGTATTTT
CASSHSVGLAGWSDTQYF
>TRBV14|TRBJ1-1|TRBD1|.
TGTGCCAGCAGCCAAGCCCCAGGGGGCCGGACTGAAGCTTTCTTT
CASSQAPGGRTEAFF
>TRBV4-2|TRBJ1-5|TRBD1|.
TGTGCCAGCAGCCACAATACAGGGGGGGGCAATCAGCCCCAGCATTTT
CASSHNTGGGNQPQHF
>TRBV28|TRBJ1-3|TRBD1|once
TGTGCCAGCAGTTCCGGGACAGGGTTAGGAAACACCATATATTTT
CASSSGTGLGNTIYF
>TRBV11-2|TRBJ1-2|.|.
TGTGCCAGCAGCTTAGGCAGGGTAGGTGGCTACACCTTC
CASSLGRVGGYTF
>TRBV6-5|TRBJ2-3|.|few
TGTGCCAGCAGCCTGACGGGAGATACGCAGTATTTT
CASSLTGDTQYF
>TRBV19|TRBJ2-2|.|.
TGTGCCAGTAGCGGGACTCCAGGAGGGGAGCTGTTTTTT
CASSGTPGGELFF
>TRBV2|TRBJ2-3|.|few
TGTGCCGGCAACCCGGACATCTCTGGCACAGATACGCAGTATTTT
CAGNPDISGTDTQYF
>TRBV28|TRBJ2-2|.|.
TGTGCCAGCAGCCCCCTAGGGGGGAACACCGGGGAGCTGTTTTTT
CASSPLGGNTGELFF
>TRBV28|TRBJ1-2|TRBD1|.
TGTGCCAGCACCAGCCAGGGTCCGGGACAGGGGATCTATGGCTACACCTTC
CASTSQGPGQGIYGYTF
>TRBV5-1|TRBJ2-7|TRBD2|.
TGCGCCAGCAGGCCTAGCGGGAGTGCGGTGATCTACGAGCAGTACTTC
CASRPSGSAVIYEQYF
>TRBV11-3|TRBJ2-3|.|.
TGTGCCAGCAGCTTAACTTCAAGCACAGATACGCAGTATTTT
CASSLTSSTDTQYF
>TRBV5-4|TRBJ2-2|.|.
TGTGCCAGCAGCTTGTTCCGCCTACCCACCGGGGAGCTGTTTTTT
CASSLFRLPTGELFF
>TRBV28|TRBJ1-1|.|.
TGTGCCAGCAGTGTCCTTTTTAATGAAGCTTTCTTT
CASSVLFNEAFF
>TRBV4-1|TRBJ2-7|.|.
TGCGCCAGCAGCCTCCGGGACATCTCCTCAGGCGAGCAGTACTTC
CASSLRDISSGEQYF
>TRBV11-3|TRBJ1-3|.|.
TGTGCCAGCAGCTTAGGGCCCACTGGAAACACCATATATTTT
CASSLGPTGNTIYF
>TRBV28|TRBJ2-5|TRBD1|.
TGTGCCAGCAGTTCCGGACAGGGGCACCTCCAAGAGACCCAGTACTTC
CASSSGQGHLQETQYF
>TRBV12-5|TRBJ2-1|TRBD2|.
TGTGCTAGTGGTCTGGGACTAGCGGGAGAATACAATGAGCAGTTCTTC
CASGLGLAGEYNEQFF
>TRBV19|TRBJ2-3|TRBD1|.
TGTGCCAGTAGGCTTTCCGGGACAGGACTCACAGATACGCAGTATTTT
CASRLSGTGLTDTQYF
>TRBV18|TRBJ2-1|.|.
TGTGCCAGCTCACAGGGGAAAGGCCCCTACAATGAGCAGTTCTTC
CASSQGKGPYNEQFF
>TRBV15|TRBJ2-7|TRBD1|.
TGTGCCACCAGCCTTCTGGGGACAGGGGACTACGAGCAGTACTTC
CATSLLGTGDYEQYF
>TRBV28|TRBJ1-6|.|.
TGTGCCAGCAGTTCGGACAGAAGGCCCCTCCACTTT
CASSSDRRPLHF
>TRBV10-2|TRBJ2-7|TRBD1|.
TGCGCCAGCAGTTCCGACAGGGGGTACTACGAGCAGTACTTC
CASSSDRGYYEQYF
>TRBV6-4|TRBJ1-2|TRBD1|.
TGTGCCAGCAGTTATCAGGGGGCGCGAGACTATGGCTACACCTTC
CASSYQGARDYGYTF
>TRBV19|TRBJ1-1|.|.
TGTGCCAGTAGTATCCGTGGAGGGGACACTGAAGCTTTCTTT
CASSIRGGDTEAFF
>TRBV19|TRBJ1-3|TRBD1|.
TGTGCCAGATACAAGAAACAGGGGGCAGGAAACACCATATATTTT
CARYKKQGAGNTIYF
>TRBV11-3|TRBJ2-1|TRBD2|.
TGTGCCAGCGGAGGACTAGCGGCCTACAATGAGCAGTTCTTC
CASGGLAAYNEQFF